These 21 T cell receptor beta chains were sequenced from one sample in a study of OX40 agonist ivuxolimab in advanced cancers. Sequencing was performed with immunoSEQ multiplex PCR; in TCRdb, only in-frame clones are kept and a portion is missing. Altogether under 70,000 clones are present, roughly nine tenths being singletons, with the ten largest covering 2% to 2.5%. Source: CD4+ or CD8+ T cells sorted from blood, taken in a trial of the OX40 agonist ivuxolimab. The receptors were sampled from an adult with an advanced solid tumor such as melanoma, head and neck, liver or kidney cancer.

The table lists this clone with a count of one. The rearrangement uses TRBV28 and TRBJ1-5, with D possibly being TRBD1 (6 bases). Germline V gene lookup returns CDR1 MDHEN and CDR2 SYDVKM. Deletions cut 3 bases from V and 4 bases from J, with 16 bases between. The CDR3 extends over 16 amino acids. The CDR3 sequence: CASSLASQGWNQPQHF. The CDR3 nucleotides are TGTGCCAGCAGTTTGGCCTCTCAGGGGTGGAATCAGCCCCAGCATTTT.

The CDR3 protein is CASNLAGGLWNEQFF. The CDR3 DNA reads as TGTGCCAGCAACTTAGCGGGAGGCCTTTGGAATGAGCAGTTCTTC. This chain uses TRBV6-5 with TRBJ2-1; 10 bases are shared with TRBD2. Trimming at V came to 7 bases and at J to 7 bases, leaving 10 bases not matched to a gene. The length of the CDR3 is 15 residues. CDR1 and CDR2 from the germline V gene are MNHEY and SVGAGI.

The CDR3 spells CASSEGLAGGYNEQFF. The CDR3 region has the DNA TGTGCCAGCAGTGAAGGACTAGCGGGAGGTTACAATGAGCAGTTCTTC. This rearrangement joins TRBV6-4 to TRBJ2-1; the match to TRBD2 covers 14 bases. Germline lookup yields CDR1 MRHNA and CDR2 SNTAGT. This CDR3 has 16 amino acids. The V gene end was trimmed by 3 bases and the J gene end by 4 bases; junction bases not matched to a gene: 2.

The V gene is TRBV5-4, the J gene TRBJ1-6, with D hard to call. The length of the CDR3 is 13 residues. Germline V lookup: CDR1 SGHNT, CDR2 YYREEE (reference sequence). Between the trimmed V and J ends, which lost 4 bases and 9 bases, there was a span of 11 bases. The CDR3 reads CASSRDEGSPLHF. CDR3 coding DNA: TGTGCCAGCAGCCGTGATGAAGGTTCACCCCTCCACTTT. Full variable domain (outside the CDR3, taken from reference TRBV5-4 and TRBJ1-6): ETGVTQSPTHLIKTRGQQVTLRCSSQSGHNTVSWYQQALGQGPQFIFQYYREEENGRGNFPPRFSGLQFPNYSSELNVNALELDDSALYLCASSRDEGSPLHFGNGTRLTVT.

The sample holds a few counts of this clone. This rearrangement joins TRBV7-2 to TRBJ1-6; perhaps TRBD1 as D (5 bases). The V end lost 5 bases, the J end lost 5 bases, and 13 bases lay between the germline ends. The CDR3 is 15 residues long. The germline V gene encodes CDR1 SGHTA and CDR2 FQGNSA. CDR3 protein: CASSLLRGHNSPLHF. The DNA of the CDR3 is TGTGCCAGCAGCCTCCTAAGGGGTCATAATTCACCCCTCCACTTT.

V and J are TRBV7-3 and TRBJ2-1; 9 bases line up with TRBD2. Germline V CDR1 and CDR2: SGHTA, FQGTGA. The V gene end was trimmed by 4 bases and the J gene end by 9 bases; junction bases not matched to a gene: 4. The CDR3 length is 13 residues. Here the CDR3 reads CASSSGLASEQFF. The CDR3 region has the DNA TGTGCCAGCAGCTCCGGACTAGCGAGTGAGCAGTTCTTC.

This clone was found once. The genes are TRBV2 and TRBJ1-4; possibly TRBD1 for D (5 bases). V shed 0 bases and J shed 0 bases, with 5 bases lying between them. The CDR3 extends over 15 amino acids. Germline V lookup: CDR1 SNHLY, CDR2 FYNNEI. The CDR3 sequence is CASSEAGATNEKLFF. In DNA, the CDR3 is TGTGCCAGCAGTGAAGCGGGGGCAACTAATGAAAAACTGTTTTTT.

This sequence joins TRBV10-2 and TRBJ2-7, with TRBD1 identical over 8 bases. CDR1 and CDR2 (germline): WSHSY, SAAADI. This CDR3 is 13 amino acids long. J was trimmed by 12 bases and V by 2 bases; bases with no gene match: 9. CDR3 in DNA: TGCGCCAGCAGTGAGACGAAGGACAGGGTTTCGTACTTC. Translation: CASSETKDRVSYF.

This chain joins TRBV5-8 and TRBJ1-5; no definite D call. The germline CDR1 and CDR2 sequences are SGHTS and YDEGEE. This CDR3 is built from 12 residues. Trimming left V 3 bases short and J 9 bases short, with 10 bases between. In DNA, the CDR3 is TGTGCCAGCAGCTCTACCTTTTTGCCCCAGCATTTT. Translation: CASSSTFLPQHF.

The chain joins TRBV2 to TRBJ1-1; 10 bases line up with TRBD1. The CDR3 is made up of 13 amino acids. Germline-derived CDR1 and CDR2 are SNHLY and FYNNEI. V lost 6 bases to trimming and J lost 4 bases; unmatched junction nucleotides: 2. The CDR3 region is CASRRTGGTEAFF. CDR3 DNA: TGTGCCAGCAGGAGGACAGGGGGCACTGAAGCTTTCTTT.

This chain connects TRBV6-1 to TRBJ2-7, with D tentatively TRBD2 (5 bases). Trimming took 5 bases from V and 3 from J, leaving 11 bases between them. Per the germline V gene, CDR1 is MNHNS and CDR2 is SASEGT. The CDR3 contains 13 residues. The CDR3 region is CASSWEPNYEQYF. The CDR3 DNA follows: TGTGCCAGCAGTTGGGAGCCAAACTACGAGCAGTACTTC.

This chain uses TRBV5-1 with TRBJ2-2; TRBD2 aligns across 9 bases. Germline CDR1 reads SGHRS; CDR2 reads YFSETQ. CDR3 length: 15 amino acids. With 3 bases clipped from V and 8 bases from J, the junction kept 8 bases outside the gene matches. CDR3 in amino acids: CASSWVAGASGELFF. CDR3 DNA sequence: TGCGCCAGCAGCTGGGTAGCGGGAGCGTCTGGGGAGCTGTTTTTT.

This clone has a handful of counts. The rearrangement uses TRBV6-1 and TRBJ1-2; D is ambiguous. Per the germline V gene, CDR1 is MNHNS and CDR2 is SASEGT. CDR3 length: 14 residues. V lost 2 bases, J lost 8 bases, and 15 bases lay in between. The CDR3 DNA is TGTGCCAGCAGTGAATTTCGGGCCATGGGAGGCTACACCTTC. This codes for CASSEFRAMGGYTF.

The gene calls are TRBV11-1 and TRBJ1-1; perhaps TRBD1 as D (5 bases). The length of the CDR3 is 13 residues. The V and J ends lost 6 bases and 1 base respectively, with 9 bases between them. Germline lookup yields CDR1 SGHAT and CDR2 FQDESV (reference sequence). The CDR3 sequence: CASSQGQNTEAFF. For the CDR3, the DNA is TGTGCCAGCAGTCAAGGACAGAACACTGAAGCTTTCTTT.

This clone was seen a single time. V usage is TRBV19 and J usage is TRBJ1-5, with a possible D match to TRBD1 (6 bases). V lost 5 bases and J 1 base, leaving 12 bases between the germline ends. This CDR3 comprises 15 residues. Germline values: CDR1 LNHDA, CDR2 SQIVND (reference sequence). CDR3 sequence: CASSLGGPSNQPQHF. Written as DNA, the CDR3 is TGTGCCAGTAGTCTAGGGGGTCCAAGCAATCAGCCCCAGCATTTT.

The rearrangement joins TRBV19 to TRBJ2-1, with 7 bases that match TRBD1. Germline V CDR1 and CDR2: LNHDA, SQIVND (reference sequence). The CDR3 has 13 residues. The trim removed 10 bases at V and 6 bases at J, leaving 9 bases unmatched. CDR3 nucleotide sequence: TGTGCCACCAAAACAGGGGCCCCCAATGAGCAGTTCTTC. This encodes CATKTGAPNEQFF.

The chain combines TRBV28 with TRBJ1-1, with D perhaps TRBD1 (6 bases). V was trimmed by 5 bases and J by 0 bases, leaving 13 bases between them. This CDR3 is 15 amino acids long. Per the germline V gene, CDR1 is MDHEN and CDR2 is SYDVKM. The CDR3 loop is CASSTGTNMNTEAFF. CDR3 DNA: TGTGCCAGCAGTACCGGGACAAACATGAACACTGAAGCTTTCTTT. The variable domain in full, completed from reference TRBV28 and TRBJ1-1, reads DVKVTQSSRYLVKRTGEKVFLECVQDMDHENMFWYRQDPGLGLRLIYFSYDVKMKEKGDIPEGYSVSREKKERFSLILESASTNQTSMYLCASSTGTNMNTEAFFGQGTRLTVV.

V and J are TRBV16 and TRBJ1-2; a weak D match, TRBD1 (5 bases). V was cut by 2 bases and J by 3 bases, with 7 bases left in between. The CDR3 length is 13 residues. CDR1 is KGHSY, CDR2 FQNENV, per germline. The CDR3 coding sequence is TGTGCCAGCAGCCAAGGGACTGACTATGGCTACACCTTC. Amino acids: CASSQGTDYGYTF. Combining the CDR3 with reference TRBV16 and TRBJ1-2 gives the whole variable domain GEEVAQTPKHLVRGEGQKAKLYCAPIKGHSYVFWYQQVLKNEFKFLISFQNENVFDETGMPKERFSAKCLPNSPCSLEIQATKLEDSAVYFCASSQGTDYGYTFGSGTRLTVV.

This chain connects TRBV2 to TRBJ2-7; tentatively, D is TRBD1 (6 bases). CDR1 and CDR2 (germline): SNHLY, FYNNEI. Trimming removed 6 bases at V and 5 bases at J, with 20 bases between. The CDR3 is made up of 15 amino acids. CDR3 bases: TGTGCCAGCAGGTTTGGGAACACAGGGACCAACGAGCAGTACTTC. This codes for CASRFGNTGTNEQYF.

This chain connects TRBV9 to TRBJ1-1; 9 bases agree with TRBD1. The CDR3 covers 17 residues. CDR1 and CDR2 from the germline V gene are SGDLS and YYNGEE. V lost 3 bases and J lost 4; bases outside the gene matches: 13. The CDR3 coding sequence is TGTGCCAGCAGCGGAGGGACAGGGACCTCTTTTAGCACTGAAGCTTTCTTT. Amino acid sequence: CASSGGTGTSFSTEAFF.

The rearrangement joins TRBV27 to TRBJ1-5, with D uncertain. This CDR3 spans 15 amino acids. V lost 1 base and J lost 0, with 7 bases in between. Germline V CDR1 and CDR2: MNHEY, SMNVEV (reference sequence). The CDR3 region is CASSLLGNSNQPQHF. CDR3 bases: TGTGCCAGCAGTTTATTAGGGAATAGCAATCAGCCCCAGCATTTT.